The 19 T cell receptor beta chains given below trace back to one sample, sequenced in a study of siplizumab effects on memory and regulatory T cells. Repertoires were generated with immunoSEQ multiplex PCR, while TCRdb's copy carries only in-frame clones and drops some. The sample has some 63,000 clones; around 96% are singletons. The sequencing input was naive CD8+ T cells sorted from blood. These receptors were taken from a human donor in good health.

The V call is TRBV7-9, the J call TRBJ2-7, with 8 nucleotides matching TRBD1. Germline V gene sequence: CDR1 SEHNR, CDR2 FQNEAQ (reference sequence). This CDR3 has 16 residues. V was pared by 1 base and J by 5 bases, with 10 bases of the junction left unmatched. The CDR3 is CASSLGQGASGDEQYF. In DNA form, the CDR3 reads TGTGCCAGCAGCTTAGGCCAGGGGGCCTCGGGGGACGAGCAGTACTTC. Full variable domain (missing parts from reference TRBV7-9 and TRBJ2-7): DTGVSQNPRHKITKRGQNVTFRCDPISEHNRLYWYRQTLGQGPEFLTYFQNEAQLEKSRLLSDRFSAERPKGSFSTLEIQRTEQGDSAMYLCASSLGQGASGDEQYFGPGTRLTVT.

The V call is TRBV5-5, the J call TRBJ2-1; TRBD1 agrees at 8 bases. The CDR3 is 15 residues long. CDR1 is SGHKS and CDR2 is YYEKEE in the germline V gene (reference sequence). The junction had 3 bases not matched to a gene; V was cut back by 4 bases and J by 0 bases. CDR3 amino acids: CASSPDRGSYNEQFF. The CDR3 region has the DNA TGTGCCAGCAGCCCCGACAGGGGCTCCTACAATGAGCAGTTCTTC.

The J gene is TRBJ2-2, the V gene TRBV5-5, with TRBD2 matching over 8 bases. CDR1 is SGHKS, CDR2 YYEKEE, per germline (reference sequence). V gave up 4 bases and J gave up 8 bases; unmatched junction bases: 7. This CDR3 has 14 amino acids. The CDR3 protein is CASSHGTSEGELFF. In DNA, the CDR3 is TGTGCCAGCAGCCACGGGACTAGTGAGGGGGAGCTGTTTTTT.

The rearrangement joins TRBV5-4 to TRBJ1-6, with 9 bases that match TRBD1. The CDR3 totals 15 residues. The V gene's germline CDR1 is SGHNT and CDR2 YYREEE (reference sequence). The junction had 6 bases not matched to a gene; V was cut back by 1 base and J by 10 bases. Here the CDR3 DNA reads TGTGCCAGCAGCTTGTTGGGACAGGGTGAGTCACCCCTCCACTTT. Protein sequence: CASSLLGQGESPLHF. The whole variable domain, filled in from reference TRBV5-4 and TRBJ1-6, reads ETGVTQSPTHLIKTRGQQVTLRCSSQSGHNTVSWYQQALGQGPQFIFQYYREEENGRGNFPPRFSGLQFPNYSSELNVNALELDDSALYLCASSLLGQGESPLHFGNGTRLTVT.

The CDR3 bases are TGTGCCATCAGCGAAGACAGGGGAAATTCACCCCTCCACTTT. Amino acids: CAISEDRGNSPLHF. This sequence joins TRBV10-3 and TRBJ1-6; 8 bases line up with TRBD1. Germline V gene lookup returns CDR1 ENHRY and CDR2 SYGVKD. The CDR3 has 14 amino acids. Trimming at V came to 6 bases and at J to 7 bases, leaving 5 bases not matched to a gene.

This sequence joins TRBV11-2 and TRBJ1-1, with D possibly being TRBD1 (5 bases). Germline V lookup: CDR1 SGHAT, CDR2 FQNNGV. This CDR3 has 15 residues. With 0 bases removed from V and 2 bases from J, the gap between germline ends came to 10 bases. DNA of the CDR3: TGTGCCAGCAGCTTAGATACGACAGCTAACACTGAAGCTTTCTTT. Amino acids: CASSLDTTANTEAFF.

The chain has TRBV11-1 and TRBJ2-1; D is unclear. V dropped 1 base and J dropped 5 bases, with 6 bases sitting between them. The CDR3 covers 13 residues. From germline, CDR1 is SGHAT and CDR2 FQDESV (reference sequence). In DNA, the CDR3 is TGTGCCAGCAGCTTAGGGGCGGACAATGAGCAGTTCTTC. This translates into CASSLGADNEQFF.

The chain joins TRBV2 to TRBJ2-3; possibly TRBD2 for D (6 bases). The V gene's germline CDR1 is SNHLY and CDR2 FYNNEI. The V and J ends lost 2 bases and 3 bases respectively, with 12 bases between them. There are 15 residues in the CDR3. CDR3 coding DNA: TGTGCCAGCAGTGAAATTTTTAGCGGAACAGATACGCAGTATTTT. Encoded protein: CASSEIFSGTDTQYF. The full variable domain, its missing parts supplied by reference TRBV2 and TRBJ2-3, is EPEVTQTPSHQVTQMGQEVILRCVPISNHLYFYWYRQILGQKVEFLVSFYNNEISEKSEIFDDQFSVERPDGSNFTLKIRSTKLEDSAMYFCASSEIFSGTDTQYFGPGTRLTVL.

This chain joins TRBV4-3 and TRBJ1-4; D ambiguous. CDR3 length equals 15 residues. V was shortened by 1 base and J by 0 bases, with 6 bases between the two germline ends. CDR1 is LGHNA, CDR2 YSLEER, per germline. This CDR3 reads CASSQAHPTNEKLFF. The CDR3 coding sequence is TGCGCCAGCAGCCAAGCACACCCAACTAATGAAAAACTGTTTTTT.

A note on this clone: Other DNA sequences of this sample code for an identical CDR3. This chain joins TRBV7-9 and TRBJ2-7; 7 bases are shared with TRBD1. Germline CDR1 reads SEHNR; CDR2 reads FQNEAQ (reference sequence). With V trimmed by 5 bases and J by 0 bases, 4 bases remained unmatched. This CDR3 has 14 residues. The CDR3 sequence: CASSPRDSSYEQYF. DNA for the CDR3: TGTGCCAGCAGCCCGAGGGACAGCTCCTACGAGCAGTACTTC.

V is TRBV6-1 and J is TRBJ1-6; 12 bases map to TRBD1. The CDR3 runs 14 residues. The germline gives CDR1 MNHNS, CDR2 SASEGT. After removal of 8 bases from V and 9 bases from J, the junction contained 5 bases not matched to a gene. This chain's CDR3 is CASPGQGAISPLHF. The CDR3 DNA reads as TGTGCCAGCCCGGGACAGGGGGCGATTTCACCCCTCCACTTT.

The chain uses TRBV12-5 and TRBJ2-7, with TRBD1 matching over 11 bases. With V trimmed by 5 bases and J by 4 bases, 7 bases remained unmatched. The CDR3 has 15 amino acids. The V gene's germline CDR1 is LGHNT and CDR2 FRNRAP. CDR3 nucleotides: TGTGCTAGTGGTAGCCCCGGGACAGGGGGATACGAGCAGTACTTC. Amino acid sequence: CASGSPGTGGYEQYF.

The chain combines TRBV19 with TRBJ2-1; the D is unclear. The germline V gene encodes CDR1 LNHDA and CDR2 SQIVND (reference sequence). V dropped 5 bases and J dropped 0 bases, with 8 bases sitting between them. This CDR3 has 14 residues. CDR3 bases: TGTGCCAGTAGTCGACCGAGCTCCTACAATGAGCAGTTCTTC. This encodes CASSRPSSYNEQFF.

This clone has only one observation. The chain joins TRBV4-2 to TRBJ2-1, with a possible D match to TRBD1 (5 bases). The germline CDR1 and CDR2 sequences are LGHNA and YNFKEQ. The germline V and J ends were trimmed by 3 bases and 3 bases, with 12 bases remaining between them. The CDR3 is made up of 15 amino acids. The CDR3 sequence: CASSQERQSYNEQFF. The CDR3 DNA reads as TGTGCCAGCAGCCAGGAACGACAGAGCTACAATGAGCAGTTCTTC.

The V call is TRBV4-1, the J call TRBJ2-2; TRBD2 aligns across 7 bases. V shed 0 bases, J shed 1 base, and the junction held 5 bases outside the gene matches. Germline CDR1 reads MGHRA; CDR2 reads YSYEKL. The CDR3 covers 17 residues. CDR3 sequence: CASSQEVRGGNTGELFF. The CDR3 DNA reads as TGCGCCAGCAGCCAAGAGGTGCGCGGGGGGAACACCGGGGAGCTGTTTTTT.

The V and J genes are TRBV7-3 and TRBJ2-3, with a tentative D call TRBD2 (6 bases). V shed 5 bases and J shed 4 bases, with 13 bases lying between them. This CDR3 region has 14 residues. Per germline, CDR1 SGHTA and CDR2 FQGTGA. CDR3 amino acids: CASSRGIRADTQYF. Written as DNA, the CDR3 is TGTGCCAGCAGCCGCGGGATTAGGGCAGATACGCAGTATTTT.

The CDR3 sequence: CASSSSGGASDTQYF. Written as DNA, the CDR3 is TGTGCCAGCAGCTCTAGCGGGGGGGCTTCAGATACGCAGTATTTT. The chain combines TRBV7-2 with TRBJ2-3; 12 positions agree with TRBD2. Germline V CDR1 and CDR2: SGHTA, FQGNSA. The junction had 3 bases not matched to a gene; V was cut back by 4 bases and J by 4 bases. The CDR3 is 15 amino acids.

The V call is TRBV11-1, the J call TRBJ2-2; the match to TRBD1 covers 12 bases. V gave up 5 bases and J gave up 6 bases; unmatched junction bases: 10. The CDR3 consists of 17 residues. The germline gives CDR1 SGHAT, CDR2 FQDESV (reference sequence). CDR3 in amino acids: CASSPGPGQGASGELFF. CDR3 in DNA: TGTGCCAGCAGCCCAGGACCGGGACAGGGGGCGTCCGGGGAGCTGTTTTTT.

The rearrangement joins TRBV7-7 to TRBJ2-1; D call uncertain. V shed 1 base and J shed 9 bases, with 7 bases lying between them. CDR1 and CDR2 (germline): SSHAT, FNYEAQ (reference sequence). The CDR3 covers 12 residues. The CDR3 DNA sequence: TGTGCCAGCAGCTTAGATGGTAGTGAGCAGTTCTTC. Its translation is CASSLDGSEQFF.